Following are 20 T cell receptor beta chains from one sample sequenced in a study of beta chain features in type 1 diabetes. Whole-study results and caveats: All four CD4+ subsets of Type 1 diabetes patients contained TCRB CDR3s that were moderately but significantly shorter.

These TCRs' antigens remain unknown. Investigators reverse transcribed all isolated RNA, so they sequenced expressed TCRB transcripts. The method was immunoSEQ multiplex PCR; TCRdb's version includes in-frame clones alone and lacks a portion of them. The sample shows 150,000 to 200,000 clones, just over 8% of them seen only once. Source material: central memory CD4+ T cells from blood. Receptors were obtained from a woman aged 18-29 years with type 1 diabetes.

A few counts support this clone. This chain joins TRBV20-1 and TRBJ2-7; D gene uncertain. CDR3 size: 11 residues. Germline CDR1 is DFQATT and CDR2 is SNEGSKA (reference sequence). Trimming left V 3 bases short and J 4 bases short, with 7 bases between. The CDR3 DNA reads as TGCAGTGCTAGCGACATGTACGAGCAGTACTTC. Its protein is CSASDMYEQYF.

This clone was seen ten or more times. Other DNA sequences in the same sample also yield this CDR3. The chain carries TRBV14 and TRBJ2-2; tentatively, D is TRBD2 (6 bases). The germline V gene has CDR1 SGHDN and CDR2 FVKESK. V lost 5 bases and J 6 bases, leaving 13 bases between the germline ends. CDR3 size: 14 residues. The CDR3: CASSLLGGAGELFF. The CDR3, as DNA: TGTGCCAGCAGCTTGCTCGGGGGTGCCGGGGAGCTGTTTTTT.

The chain carries TRBV6-4 and TRBJ2-7, with no clear D. The V end was cut by 7 bases, the J end by 7 bases, with 11 bases between. Germline CDR1 MRHNA, CDR2 SNTAGT. The CDR3 has 11 residues. This chain's CDR3 is CASTWYQEQYF. In DNA, the CDR3 is TGTGCCAGCACCTGGTACCAGGAGCAGTACTTC.

In this sample, this clone turned up a few times. This chain joins TRBV2 and TRBJ1-2; perhaps TRBD1 as D (5 bases). The germline V gene encodes CDR1 SNHLY and CDR2 FYNNEI. The CDR3 is 16 amino acids. V was clipped by 0 bases and J by 5 bases, with 16 bases between them. The CDR3 region has the DNA TGTGCCAGCAGTGAAGCTCGCTTGCGACAGCGTTATGGCTACACCTTC. Translating it yields CASSEARLRQRYGYTF.

The chain is built from TRBV18 and TRBJ2-3; TRBD1 aligns across 8 bases. V trimming: 3 bases; J trimming: 2 bases; junction bases outside the gene matches: 4. The CDR3 runs 15 residues. CDR1 and CDR2 from the germline V gene are KGHSH and LQKENI. The CDR3 sequence: CASSPQGASTDTQYF. CDR3 sequence (DNA): TGTGCCAGCTCACCGCAGGGGGCCTCCACAGATACGCAGTATTTT.

The sample holds a few counts of this clone. The gene calls are TRBV25-1 and TRBJ2-7; possibly TRBD1 for D (6 bases). Deletions cut 1 base from V and 6 bases from J, with 10 bases between. Germline V lookup: CDR1 MGHDK, CDR2 SYGVNS. The CDR3 loop spans 13 amino acids. The CDR3 DNA reads as TGTGCCAGCAGTGAATCGGGCAGGGGCGAGCAGTACTTC. Encoded protein: CASSESGRGEQYF.

This clone was detected a few times. The rearrangement joins TRBV14 to TRBJ1-3, with D possibly matching TRBD1 (5 bases). The CDR3 contains 14 residues. Germline CDR1 SGHDN, CDR2 FVKESK. The V end was cut by 2 bases, the J end by 2 bases, with 7 bases between. The CDR3 here is CASSQLGAGNTIYF. CDR3 DNA sequence: TGTGCCAGCAGCCAACTAGGGGCTGGAAACACCATATATTTT.

The chain couples TRBV10-3 to TRBJ1-4; D not certain. CDR1 and CDR2 from the germline V gene are ENHRY and SYGVKD. Trimming removed 8 bases at V and 4 bases at J, with 8 bases between. The CDR3 has 12 amino acids. The CDR3 protein is CAIQDNNEKLFF. As DNA, the CDR3 is TGTGCCATCCAGGATAATAATGAAAAACTGTTTTTT.

This clone was detected a few times. The rearrangement uses TRBV19 and TRBJ2-5; perhaps TRBD1 as D (6 bases). This CDR3 is 13 amino acids long. V was cut by 8 bases and J by 3 bases, with 13 bases left in between. CDR1 and CDR2 from the germline V gene are LNHDA and SQIVND (reference sequence). CDR3 in amino acids: CASRRDTEETQYF. The CDR3 bases are TGTGCCAGTCGACGGGACACCGAAGAGACCCAGTACTTC.

This clone was seen repeatedly, ten times or more. The chain uses TRBV29-1 and TRBJ2-1; TRBD1 matches 8 bases. Germline lookup yields CDR1 SQVTM and CDR2 ANQGSEA. The V and J ends lost 6 bases and 5 bases, in that order; junction bases with no gene match: 18. The CDR3 consists of 17 residues. The CDR3 here is CSVTGGTSVALNNEQFF. The CDR3 DNA is TGCAGCGTCACAGGGGGAACCTCGGTAGCATTAAACAATGAGCAGTTCTTC.

This clone came up a few times. J is TRBJ2-7 and V is TRBV10-3, with TRBD1 identical over 10 bases. J was trimmed by 4 bases and V by 8 bases; bases with no gene match: 5. The germline V gene encodes CDR1 ENHRY and CDR2 SYGVKD. The CDR3 extends over 13 amino acids. CDR3 DNA sequence: TGTGCCATCGGAGGACAGGGGGTTTACGAGCAGTACTTC. This encodes CAIGGQGVYEQYF.

The rearrangement joins TRBV4-1 to TRBJ2-1, with TRBD2 matching 14 bases. The V segment lost 4 bases and the J segment 8 bases; nucleotides outside the gene matches: 13. Per the germline V gene, CDR1 is MGHRA and CDR2 is YSYEKL. This CDR3 comprises 18 residues. Written as DNA, the CDR3 is TGCGCCAGCAGCCTGAAGTTTACCGGGACTAGCGGGAGTTATGAGCAGTTCTTC. Translating it yields CASSLKFTGTSGSYEQFF.

The gene calls are TRBV6-6 and TRBJ1-1, with D possibly being TRBD1 (6 bases). Trimming removed 6 bases at V and 4 bases at J, with 21 bases between. The CDR3 is made up of 16 amino acids. CDR1 is MNHNY, CDR2 SVGAGI, per germline (reference sequence). The CDR3 region has the DNA TGTGCCAGCAGCCAGGGGAATCTCGGGGCGGGCACTGAAGCTTTCTTT. Translation: CASSQGNLGAGTEAFF.

The V gene is TRBV10-3, the J gene TRBJ2-3, with TRBD2 matching 13 bases. CDR3 length: 15 amino acids. Unmatched junction bases numbered 8, after V lost 7 bases and J lost 7 bases. Germline values: CDR1 ENHRY, CDR2 SYGVKD. The CDR3 protein is CAITEGLAGRNTQYF. CDR3 bases: TGTGCCATCACCGAGGGACTAGCGGGACGGAATACGCAGTATTTT.

V is TRBV28 and J is TRBJ2-3, with 9 bases aligning to TRBD1. The V gene end was trimmed by 8 bases and the J gene end by 4 bases; junction bases not matched to a gene: 7. This CDR3 contains 14 residues. Germline V lookup: CDR1 MDHEN, CDR2 SYDVKM. As DNA, the CDR3 is TGTGCCAGCGAAGGGACAGGGAGACCAGATACGCAGTATTTT. Its translation is CASEGTGRPDTQYF.

This rearrangement joins TRBV7-3 to TRBJ1-2, with D uncertain. Between the trimmed V and J ends, which lost 3 bases and 4 bases, there was a span of 9 bases. Germline loops: CDR1 SGHTA, CDR2 FQGTGA. There are 13 residues in the CDR3. CDR3 sequence reads: CASSLAGLYGYTF. For the CDR3, the DNA is TGTGCCAGCAGCTTGGCAGGACTCTATGGCTACACCTTC.

This clone was counted only a few times. The genes are TRBV9 and TRBJ1-6; 7 bases line up with TRBD1. Germline V gene data show CDR1 as SGDLS and CDR2 as YYNGEE. Trimming took 9 bases from V and 6 from J; bases not matched to a gene: 6. The CDR3 is 13 amino acids. CDR3 residues: CANKTGSNSPLHF. The CDR3 coding sequence is TGTGCCAACAAGACAGGGAGTAATTCACCCCTCCACTTT. The full variable domain, in which reference TRBV9 and TRBJ1-6 provide the parts outside the CDR3, is DSGVTQTPKHLITATGQRVTLRCSPRSGDLSVYWYQQSLDQGLQFLIQYYNGEERAKGNILERFSAQQFPDLHSELNLSSLELGDSALYFCANKTGSNSPLHFGNGTRLTVT.

This sequence joins TRBV25-1 and TRBJ2-7; D not resolved. The CDR3 sequence is 15 residues long. V lost 3 bases and J 4 bases, leaving 16 bases between the germline ends. Germline CDR1 and CDR2: MGHDK and SYGVNS. Here the CDR3 reads CASSDSRLISYEQYF. CDR3 bases: TGTGCCAGCAGTGATTCGAGGCTGATCTCATACGAGCAGTACTTC.

The rearrangement joins TRBV7-9 to TRBJ2-5; TRBD1 is a possible D gene (6 bases). The CDR3 spans 15 residues. Germline CDR1 SEHNR, CDR2 FQNEAQ (reference sequence). V was cut by 5 bases and J by 2 bases, with 15 bases left in between. CDR3 sequence: CASSRQVRGQETQYF. For the CDR3, the DNA is TGTGCCAGCAGCCGACAGGTTCGAGGGCAAGAGACCCAGTACTTC.

This clone came up a few times. The chain joins TRBV28 to TRBJ1-2; D not certain. The germline CDR1 and CDR2 sequences are MDHEN and SYDVKM. The V and J ends lost 2 bases and 0 bases respectively, with 10 bases between them. This CDR3 has 15 residues. CDR3 bases: TGTGCCAGCAGTTTAGGAGGCAGCTCTAACTATGGCTACACCTTC. Its translation is CASSLGGSSNYGYTF.